Below, 8 T cell receptor beta chains from the same sample are listed, as sequenced in a study of CXCR3-negative and CXCR3-positive naive CD8 T cells. 5' RACE with UMI labels generated the TRB cDNA libraries. From the 5' RACE reads, TCRdb lists one entry per CDR3 protein and no DNA. In all, the sample yields under 50,000 distinct CDR3 sequences. The sequenced material came from naive CXCR3- CD8+ T cells from blood. Subset noted: CD45RO-CCR7+CD27+CD95- naive CD8+ T cells lacking CXCR3 (TNR3-). The receptors shown here come from a human donor in good health. Some clones in this sample may be carry-over from other donors' samples.

The V call is TRBV12-3 or TRBV12-4, the J call TRBJ2-7; the D call from TCRdb, TRBD2, cannot be confirmed without DNA. The CDR3 contains 13 residues. This CDR3 reads CASTQAGSYEQYF.

V usage is TRBV28 and J usage is TRBJ2-1. This CDR3 region has 11 residues. Germline CDR1 and CDR2: MDHEN and SYDVKM. CDR3 residues: CASRDYNEQFF.

The genes are TRBV6-5 and TRBJ2-5; TCRdb calls TRBD1, which cannot be checked without DNA. This CDR3 contains 14 residues. The germline gives CDR1 MNHEY, CDR2 SVGAGI. CDR3 sequence reads: CASSYYTGLETQYF.

This chain uses TRBV7-2 with TRBJ2-3; TCRdb indicates TRBD2, and absent DNA this call remains unverified. The CDR3 sequence is 16 residues long. The V gene's germline CDR1 is SGHTA and CDR2 FQGNSA. The CDR3 is CASSWGTSTLTDTQYF.

The chain combines TRBV29-1 with TRBJ2-1; checking the TCRdb D call of TRBD1 is not possible without DNA. This CDR3 has 14 residues. CDR1 and CDR2 (germline): SQVTM, ANQGSEA. CDR3: CSTMAQDGGGSAFF.

The chain combines TRBV6-6 with TRBJ2-3; the D call from TCRdb, TRBD2, cannot be confirmed without DNA. The CDR3 has 14 residues. CDR1 is MNHNY and CDR2 is SVGAGI in the germline V gene (reference sequence). This chain's CDR3 is CASIGSYGTDTQYF.

This chain uses TRBV5-4 with TRBJ2-7; TCRdb reports TRBD1, a call that lacks DNA to check it against. The CDR3 runs to 13 residues. Germline CDR1 reads SGHNT; CDR2 reads YYREEE (reference sequence). Here the CDR3 reads CASSLEQGAEQYF.

This chain joins TRBV7-2 and TRBJ2-1; TCRdb gives TRBD1 as the D gene, but with no DNA this cannot be confirmed. Per the germline V gene, CDR1 is SGHTA and CDR2 is FQGNSA. The CDR3 sequence is 15 residues long. This CDR3 is CASSSSRGGYNEQFF. The entire variable domain, with the rest obtained from reference TRBV7-2 and TRBJ2-1, is as follows: GAGVSQSPSNKVTEKGKDVELRCDPISGHTALYWYRQSLGQGLEFLIYFQGNSAPDKSGLPSDRFSAERTGGSVSTLTIQRTQQEDSAVYLCASSSSRGGYNEQFFGPGTRLTVL.